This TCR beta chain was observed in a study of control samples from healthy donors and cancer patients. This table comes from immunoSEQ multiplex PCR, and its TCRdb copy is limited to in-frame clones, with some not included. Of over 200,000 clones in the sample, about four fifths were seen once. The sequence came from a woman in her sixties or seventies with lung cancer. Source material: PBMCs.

This chain's CDR3 is CASTPGEGLGYTF. The CDR3 nucleotides are TGTGCCAGCACCCCAGGGGAGGGTCTGGGCTACACCTTC. The rearrangement uses TRBV2 and TRBJ1-2; the D gene is possibly TRBD1 (6 bases). The CDR3 spans 13 residues. Trimming removed 7 bases at V and 8 bases at J, with 17 bases between. In germline, CDR1 is SNHLY, CDR2 FYNNEI.